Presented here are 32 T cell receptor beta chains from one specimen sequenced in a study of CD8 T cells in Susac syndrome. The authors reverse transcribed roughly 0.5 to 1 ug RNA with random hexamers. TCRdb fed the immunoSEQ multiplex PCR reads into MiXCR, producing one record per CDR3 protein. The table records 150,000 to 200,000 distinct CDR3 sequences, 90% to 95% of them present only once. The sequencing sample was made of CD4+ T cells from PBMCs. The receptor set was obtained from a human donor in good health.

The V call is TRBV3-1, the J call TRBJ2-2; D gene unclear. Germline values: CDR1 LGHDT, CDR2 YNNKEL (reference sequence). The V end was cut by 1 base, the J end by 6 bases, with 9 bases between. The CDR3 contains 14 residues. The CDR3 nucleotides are TGTGCCAGCAGCCAAGTAAAAAGGGCCGGGGAGCTGTTTTTT. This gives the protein CASSQVKRAGELFF.

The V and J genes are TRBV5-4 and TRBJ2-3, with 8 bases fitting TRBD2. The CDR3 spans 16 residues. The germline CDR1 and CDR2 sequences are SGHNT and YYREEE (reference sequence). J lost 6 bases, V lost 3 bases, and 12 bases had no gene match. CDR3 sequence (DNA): TGTGCCAGCAGCTCGCGGACAGCGGGGGCCGTGGATACGCAGTATTTT. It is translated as CASSSRTAGAVDTQYF.

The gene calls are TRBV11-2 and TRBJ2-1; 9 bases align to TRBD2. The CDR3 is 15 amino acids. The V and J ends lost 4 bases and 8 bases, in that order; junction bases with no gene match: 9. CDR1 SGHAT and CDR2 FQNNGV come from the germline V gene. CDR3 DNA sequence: TGTGCCAGCAGCTCCCCCCTAGCGGGGCTCTATGAGCAGTTCTTC. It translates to CASSSPLAGLYEQFF. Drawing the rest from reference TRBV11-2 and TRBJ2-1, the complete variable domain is EAGVAQSPRYKIIEKRQSVAFWCNPISGHATLYWYQQILGQGPKLLIQFQNNGVVDDSQLPKDRFSAERLKGVDSTLKIQPAKLEDSAVYLCASSSPLAGLYEQFFGPGTRLTVL.

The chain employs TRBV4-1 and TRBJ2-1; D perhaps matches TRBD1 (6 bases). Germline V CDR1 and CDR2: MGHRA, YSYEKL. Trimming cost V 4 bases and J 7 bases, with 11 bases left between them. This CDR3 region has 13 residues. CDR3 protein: CASSRPDRNEQFF. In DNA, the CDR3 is TGCGCCAGCAGCCGCCCAGACAGGAATGAGCAGTTCTTC.

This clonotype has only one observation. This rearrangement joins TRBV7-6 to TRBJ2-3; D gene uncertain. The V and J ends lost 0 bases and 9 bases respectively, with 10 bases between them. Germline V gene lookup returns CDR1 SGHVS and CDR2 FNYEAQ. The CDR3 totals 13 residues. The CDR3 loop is CASSLAAQTTQYF. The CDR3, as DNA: TGTGCCAGCAGCTTAGCCGCGCAGACGACGCAGTATTTT.

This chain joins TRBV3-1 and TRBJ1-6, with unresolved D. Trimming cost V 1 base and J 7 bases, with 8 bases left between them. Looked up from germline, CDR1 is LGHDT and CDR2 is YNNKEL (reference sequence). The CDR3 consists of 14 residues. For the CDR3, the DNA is TGTGCCAGCAGCCAAGGCTGGGTAAATTCACCCCTCCACTTT. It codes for CASSQGWVNSPLHF. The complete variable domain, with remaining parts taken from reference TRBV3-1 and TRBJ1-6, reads DTAVSQTPKYLVTQMGNDKSIKCEQNLGHDTMYWYKQDSKKFLKIMFSYNNKELIINETVPNRFSPKSPDKAHLNLHINSLELGDSAVYFCASSQGWVNSPLHFGNGTRLTVT.

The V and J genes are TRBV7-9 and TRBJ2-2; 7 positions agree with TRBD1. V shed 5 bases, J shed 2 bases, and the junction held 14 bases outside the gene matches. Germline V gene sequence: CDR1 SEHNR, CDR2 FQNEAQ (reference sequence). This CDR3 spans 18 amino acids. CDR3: CASSPTGQKRLNTGELFF. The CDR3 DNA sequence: TGTGCCAGCAGCCCGACAGGGCAAAAGAGATTAAACACCGGGGAGCTGTTTTTT.

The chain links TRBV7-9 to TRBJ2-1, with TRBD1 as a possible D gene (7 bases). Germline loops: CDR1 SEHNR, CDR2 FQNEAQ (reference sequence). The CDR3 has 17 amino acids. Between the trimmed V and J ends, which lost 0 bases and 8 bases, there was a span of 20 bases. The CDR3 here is CASSLALTGLGGDEQFF. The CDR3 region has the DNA TGTGCCAGCAGCTTAGCGCTGACAGGGCTTGGAGGGGATGAGCAGTTCTTC. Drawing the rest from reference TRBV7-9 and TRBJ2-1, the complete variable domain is DTGVSQNPRHKITKRGQNVTFRCDPISEHNRLYWYRQTLGQGPEFLTYFQNEAQLEKSRLLSDRFSAERPKGSFSTLEIQRTEQGDSAMYLCASSLALTGLGGDEQFFGPGTRLTVL.

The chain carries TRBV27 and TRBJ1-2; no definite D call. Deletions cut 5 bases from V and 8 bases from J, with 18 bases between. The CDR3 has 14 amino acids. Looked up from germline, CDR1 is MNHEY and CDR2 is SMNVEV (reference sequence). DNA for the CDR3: TGTGCCAGCAGTCCCTCTCCCGGGCGTGAAGGCTACACCTTC. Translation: CASSPSPGREGYTF.

This chain's CDR3 is CASSQSPTGGGNTEAFF. DNA for the CDR3: TGCGCCAGCAGTCAATCCCCTACGGGAGGGGGGAACACTGAAGCTTTCTTT. V and J are TRBV23-1 and TRBJ1-1; tentatively, D is TRBD1 (6 bases). TRBV23-1 is noted as an ORF with a role that remains uncertain. The CDR3 is made up of 17 amino acids. The V end lost 0 bases, the J end lost 1 base, and 15 bases lay between the germline ends.

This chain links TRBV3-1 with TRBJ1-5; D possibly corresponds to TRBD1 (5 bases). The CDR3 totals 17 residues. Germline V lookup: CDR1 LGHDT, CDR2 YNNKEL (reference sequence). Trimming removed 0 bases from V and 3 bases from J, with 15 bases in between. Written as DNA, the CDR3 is TGTGCCAGCAGCCAAGATCTGGGGGACGTGGACAATCAGCCCCAGCATTTT. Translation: CASSQDLGDVDNQPQHF.

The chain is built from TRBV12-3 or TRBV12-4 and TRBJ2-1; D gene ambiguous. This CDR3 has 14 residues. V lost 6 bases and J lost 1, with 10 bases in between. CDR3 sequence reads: CASSLIGSYNEQFF. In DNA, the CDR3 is TGTGCCAGCAGCCTAATTGGTTCCTACAATGAGCAGTTCTTC.

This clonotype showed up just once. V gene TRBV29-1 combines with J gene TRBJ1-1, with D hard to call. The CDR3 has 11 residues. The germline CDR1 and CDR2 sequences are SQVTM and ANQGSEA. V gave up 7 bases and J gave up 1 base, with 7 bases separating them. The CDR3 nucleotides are TGCAGCGCGGAATGGAACACTGAAGCTTTCTTT. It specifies CSAEWNTEAFF.

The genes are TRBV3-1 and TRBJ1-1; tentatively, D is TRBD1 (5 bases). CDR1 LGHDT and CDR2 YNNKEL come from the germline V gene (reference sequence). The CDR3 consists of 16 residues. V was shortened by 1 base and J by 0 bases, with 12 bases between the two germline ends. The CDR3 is CASSQGPQGLNTEAFF. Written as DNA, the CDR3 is TGTGCCAGCAGCCAAGGGCCTCAGGGCTTGAACACTGAAGCTTTCTTT.

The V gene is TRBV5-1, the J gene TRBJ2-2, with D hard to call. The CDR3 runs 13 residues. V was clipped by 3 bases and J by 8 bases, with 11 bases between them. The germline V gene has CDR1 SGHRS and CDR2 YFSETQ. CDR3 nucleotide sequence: TGCGCCAGCAGCTACTACCAAGCTGGGGAGCTGTTTTTT. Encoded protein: CASSYYQAGELFF.

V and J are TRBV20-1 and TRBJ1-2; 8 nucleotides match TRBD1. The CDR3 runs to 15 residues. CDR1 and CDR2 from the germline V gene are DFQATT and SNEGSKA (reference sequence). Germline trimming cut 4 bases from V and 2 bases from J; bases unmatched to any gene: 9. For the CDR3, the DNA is TGCAGTGCTAAAGAAACAGGGGGTCCCAACTATGGCTACACCTTC. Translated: CSAKETGGPNYGYTF.

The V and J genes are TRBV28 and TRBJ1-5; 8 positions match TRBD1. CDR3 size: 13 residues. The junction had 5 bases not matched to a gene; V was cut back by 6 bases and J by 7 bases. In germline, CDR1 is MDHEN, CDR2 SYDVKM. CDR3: CASRQGADQPQHF. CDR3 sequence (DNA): TGTGCCAGCAGGCAGGGGGCGGACCAGCCCCAGCATTTT.

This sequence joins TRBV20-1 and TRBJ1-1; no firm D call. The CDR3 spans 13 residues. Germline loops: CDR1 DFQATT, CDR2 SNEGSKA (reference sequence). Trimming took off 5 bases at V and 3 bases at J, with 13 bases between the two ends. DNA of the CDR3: TGCAGTGCTCAAGACGGTGGGGACACTGAAGCTTTCTTT. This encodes CSAQDGGDTEAFF.

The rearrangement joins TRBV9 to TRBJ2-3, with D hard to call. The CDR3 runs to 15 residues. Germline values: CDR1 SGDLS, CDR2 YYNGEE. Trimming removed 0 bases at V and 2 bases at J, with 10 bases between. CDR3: CASSVELDSTDTQYF. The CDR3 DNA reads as TGTGCCAGCAGCGTAGAGCTAGACTCCACAGATACGCAGTATTTT.

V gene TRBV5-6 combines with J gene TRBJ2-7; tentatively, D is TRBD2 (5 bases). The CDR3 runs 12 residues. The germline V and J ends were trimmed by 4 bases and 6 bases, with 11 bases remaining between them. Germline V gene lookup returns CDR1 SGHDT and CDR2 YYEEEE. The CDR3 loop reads CASSAGRGEQYF. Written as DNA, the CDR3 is TGTGCCAGCAGCGCCGGCCGGGGCGAGCAGTACTTC.

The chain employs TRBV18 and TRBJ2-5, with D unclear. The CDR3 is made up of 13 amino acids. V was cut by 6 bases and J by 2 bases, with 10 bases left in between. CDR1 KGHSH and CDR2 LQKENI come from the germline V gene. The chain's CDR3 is CASSRSKQETQYF. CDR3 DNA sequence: TGTGCCAGCTCCAGGTCGAAACAAGAGACCCAGTACTTC.

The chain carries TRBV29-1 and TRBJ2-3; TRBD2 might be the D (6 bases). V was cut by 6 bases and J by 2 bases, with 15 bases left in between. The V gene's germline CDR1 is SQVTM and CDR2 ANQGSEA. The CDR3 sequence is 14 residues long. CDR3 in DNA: TGCAGCGTGGAGACACAGCGGGTCACAGATACGCAGTATTTT. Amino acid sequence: CSVETQRVTDTQYF.

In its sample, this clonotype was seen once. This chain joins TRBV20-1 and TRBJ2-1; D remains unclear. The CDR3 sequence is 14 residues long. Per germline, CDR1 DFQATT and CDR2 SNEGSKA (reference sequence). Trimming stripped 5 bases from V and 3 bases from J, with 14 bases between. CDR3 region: CSAGPKGLYNEQFF. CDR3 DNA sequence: TGCAGTGCTGGACCGAAGGGCCTCTACAATGAGCAGTTCTTC.

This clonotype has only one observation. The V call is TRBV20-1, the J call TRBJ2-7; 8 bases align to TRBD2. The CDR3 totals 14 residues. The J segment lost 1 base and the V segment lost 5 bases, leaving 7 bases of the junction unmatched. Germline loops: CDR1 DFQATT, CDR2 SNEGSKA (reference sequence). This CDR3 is CSAGHRGGSYEQYF. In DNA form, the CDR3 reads TGCAGTGCTGGACATCGGGGGGGGTCCTACGAGCAGTACTTC.

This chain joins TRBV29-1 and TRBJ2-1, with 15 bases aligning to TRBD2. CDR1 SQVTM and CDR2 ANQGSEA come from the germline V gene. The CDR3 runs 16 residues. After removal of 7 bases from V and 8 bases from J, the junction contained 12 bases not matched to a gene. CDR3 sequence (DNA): TGCAGCGGAACACCGGGACTAGCGGGGGGAGGGGATGAGCAGTTCTTC. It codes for CSGTPGLAGGGDEQFF.

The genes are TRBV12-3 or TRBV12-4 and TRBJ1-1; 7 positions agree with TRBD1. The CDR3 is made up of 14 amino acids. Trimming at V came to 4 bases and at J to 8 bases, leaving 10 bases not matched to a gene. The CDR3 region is CASSSRTGRGEAFF. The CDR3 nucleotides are TGTGCCAGCAGTTCTCGGACAGGCCGAGGGGAAGCTTTCTTT.

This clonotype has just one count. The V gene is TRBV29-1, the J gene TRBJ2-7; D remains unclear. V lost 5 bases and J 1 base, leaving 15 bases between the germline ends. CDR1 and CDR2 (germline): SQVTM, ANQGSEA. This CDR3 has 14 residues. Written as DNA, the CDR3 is TGCAGCGTTCGGCCGGCCGTACAGTCCTACGAGCAGTACTTC. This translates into CSVRPAVQSYEQYF.

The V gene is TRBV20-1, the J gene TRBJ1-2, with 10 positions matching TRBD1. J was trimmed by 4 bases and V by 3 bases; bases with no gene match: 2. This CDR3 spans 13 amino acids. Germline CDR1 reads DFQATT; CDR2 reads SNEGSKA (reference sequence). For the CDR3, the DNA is TGCAGTGCTAGGGGGACAGGGGTCTATGGCTACACCTTC. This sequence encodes CSARGTGVYGYTF.

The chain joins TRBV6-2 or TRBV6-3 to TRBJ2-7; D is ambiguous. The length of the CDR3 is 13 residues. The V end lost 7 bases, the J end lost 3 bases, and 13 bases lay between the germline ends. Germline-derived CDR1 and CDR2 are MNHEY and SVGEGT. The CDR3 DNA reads TGTGCCAGCAAGCACTCGCACGACTACGAGCAGTACTTC. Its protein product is CASKHSHDYEQYF.

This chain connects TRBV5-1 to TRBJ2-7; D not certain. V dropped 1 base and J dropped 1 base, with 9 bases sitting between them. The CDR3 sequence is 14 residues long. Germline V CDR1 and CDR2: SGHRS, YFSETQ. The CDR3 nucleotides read TGCGCCAGCAGCTTGATAGGAGAGTCCTACGAGCAGTACTTC. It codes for CASSLIGESYEQYF.

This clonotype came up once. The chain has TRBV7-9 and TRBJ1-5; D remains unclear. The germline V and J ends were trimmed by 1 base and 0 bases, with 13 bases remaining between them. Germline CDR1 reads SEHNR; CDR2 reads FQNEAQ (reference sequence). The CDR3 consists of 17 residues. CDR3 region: CASSLGHSLYSNQPQHF. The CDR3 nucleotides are TGTGCCAGCAGCTTAGGGCACAGTCTCTATAGCAATCAGCCCCAGCATTTT.

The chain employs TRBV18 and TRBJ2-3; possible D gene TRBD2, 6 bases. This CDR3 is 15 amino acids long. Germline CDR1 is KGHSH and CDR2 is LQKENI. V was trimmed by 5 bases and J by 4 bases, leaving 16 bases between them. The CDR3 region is CASSLADVGADTQYF. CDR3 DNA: TGTGCCAGCTCATTAGCGGACGTGGGCGCAGATACGCAGTATTTT.